Listed here is a single TCR beta chain. Its cognate antigen is unknown. These data are taken from a study of OX40 agonist ivuxolimab in advanced cancers. For the study at large: Three patients, one with hepatocellular carcinoma and two with cutaneous melanoma, achieved partial responses. Study results and caveats: By week 6 at 0.1 to 3.0 mg/kg, blood CD4+ and CD8+ T cells had expanded clonally. CD4+ T cells averaged fewer expanded clones than CD8+ T cells.

Germline V gene lookup returns CDR1 SGHAT and CDR2 FQDESV (reference sequence). The CDR3 runs to 17 residues. Between the trimmed V and J ends, which lost 5 bases and 0 bases, there was a span of 19 bases. Sequencing used immunoSEQ multiplex PCR; TCRdb keeps in-frame clones, though not all of them. The sample consists of 35,000 to 55,000 clones, 65% to 90% of them appearing once. The chain couples TRBV11-1 to TRBJ2-5; no definite D call. The clonotype originates from an adult with an advanced solid tumor such as melanoma, head and neck, liver or kidney cancer. The sample consisted of CD4+ or CD8+ T cells sorted from blood, taken in a trial of the OX40 agonist ivuxolimab. The CDR3 nucleotides are TGTGCCAGCAGCCCCCTGGTCCACAAGCTGTACCAAGAGACCCAGTACTTC. This encodes CASSPLVHKLYQETQYF.